Listed below are T cell receptor beta chains from one sample, sequenced in a study of control samples from healthy donors and cancer patients. Using immunoSEQ multiplex PCR, the repertoire was profiled, and TCRdb retains in-frame clones only, with some absent. This table holds about 150,000 clones, around 86% found once. Sequencing used blood. These receptors were obtained from a man aged 30-40 years in good health. Both conserved end residues are part of each CDR3. A D gene is named only where the DNA matches it firmly. Part of the rows lack a size; the others show once, few, many or a class for expanded clones.

>.|TRBV7-9|TRBJ1-3|TRBD1
CASSLKGAPSGNTIYF
TGTGCCAGCAGCTTGAAGGGGGCCCCTTCTGGAAACACCATATATTTT
>few|TRBV11-2|TRBJ2-5|.
CASSPPGSGQETQYF
TGTGCCAGCAGCCCGCCAGGGAGCGGTCAAGAGACCCAGTACTTC
>once|TRBV19|TRBJ2-7|.
CASSAQLSPAYEQYF
TGTGCCAGTAGCGCACAGCTTTCTCCGGCCTACGAGCAGTACTTC
>.|TRBV5-6|TRBJ2-7|.
CASSFSTPSYEQYF
TGTGCCAGCAGCTTTTCAACACCCTCCTACGAGCAGTACTTC
>.|TRBV7-2|TRBJ2-7|TRBD2
CASSFGLAGGTREQYF
TGTGCCAGCAGCTTCGGACTAGCGGGAGGAACTCGCGAGCAGTACTTC
>.|TRBV29-1|TRBJ1-2|.
CSVVMAGNYGYTF
TGCAGCGTTGTAATGGCCGGGAACTATGGCTACACCTTC
>medium-sized|TRBV6-5|TRBJ1-2|.
CASSYEGKIYGYTF
TGTGCCAGCAGTTACGAGGGGAAAATCTATGGCTACACCTTC
>.|TRBV7-9|TRBJ2-1|.
CASSSAGFSLREQFF
TGTGCCAGCAGCTCCGCCGGGTTCTCCCTCCGCGAGCAGTTCTTC
>.|TRBV7-9|TRBJ1-5|.
CASSSQAAGQPQHF
TGTGCCAGCAGCTCCCAGGCCGCCGGGCAGCCCCAGCATTTT
>.|TRBV4-3|TRBJ2-7|TRBD2
CASSQDWASGLEQYF
TGCGCCAGCAGCCAAGATTGGGCTAGCGGACTCGAGCAGTACTTC
>.|TRBV24-1|TRBJ1-2|.
CATSDYEPWGRIYGYTF
TGTGCCACCAGTGATTACGAGCCCTGGGGGCGGATCTATGGCTACACCTTC
>once|TRBV3-1/TRBV3-2|TRBJ2-3|.
CASSQDFGGGNTDTQYF
TGTGCCAGCAGCCAAGATTTCGGCGGGGGCAACACAGATACGCAGTATTTT
>.|TRBV3-1/TRBV3-2|TRBJ2-2|TRBD2
CASSQDNPRPSGYTGELFF
TGTGCCAGCAGCCAAGATAACCCAAGGCCTAGCGGATACACCGGGGAGCTGTTTTTT
>.|TRBV18|TRBJ1-1|.
CASSPGRNTEAFF
TGTGCCAGCTCACCGGGTCGGAACACTGAAGCTTTCTTT
>.|TRBV7-8|TRBJ2-1|TRBD2
CASSRVRLAGVHEQFF
TGTGCCAGCAGCCGGGTCAGGCTAGCGGGAGTCCATGAGCAGTTCTTC
>.|TRBV30|TRBJ2-7|.
CAWSAGFVQYF
TGTGCCTGGAGCGCTGGATTCGTCCAGTACTTC
>.|TRBV12-3/TRBV12-4|TRBJ2-2|.
CASSVLNTGELFF
TGTGCCAGCAGTGTCTTAAACACCGGGGAGCTGTTTTTT
>.|TRBV9|TRBJ2-7|TRBD2
CASSVVGGRNSEQYF
TGTGCCAGCAGCGTAGTGGGCGGGAGGAATTCCGAGCAGTACTTC
>.|TRBV6-5|TRBJ2-7|.
CASQNYEQYF
TGTGCCAGCCAAAACTACGAGCAGTACTTC
>.|TRBV19|TRBJ1-4|TRBD1
CASSINRGGEKLFF
TGTGCCAGTAGTATAAACAGGGGCGGTGAAAAACTGTTTTTT
>.|TRBV7-3|TRBJ2-1|.
CASSLIGRHDNEQFF
TGTGCCAGCAGCTTAATTGGGCGGCACGACAATGAGCAGTTCTTC
>.|TRBV19|TRBJ2-1|TRBD2
CASSKGLAGSGEQFF
TGTGCCAGTAGTAAAGGACTAGCGGGATCCGGAGAGCAGTTCTTC
>.|TRBV18|TRBJ2-1|.
CASSSDPRYSYNEQFF
TGTGCCAGCTCATCCGATCCTAGATACTCCTACAATGAGCAGTTCTTC
>.|TRBV11-3|TRBJ2-1|.
CASSLDLRYNEQFF
TGTGCCAGCAGCTTAGATCTGCGATACAATGAGCAGTTCTTC
>.|TRBV18|TRBJ1-1|.
CASSPPNRQNTEAFF
TGTGCCAGCTCACCACCGAACAGGCAAAACACTGAAGCTTTCTTT
>.|TRBV24-1|TRBJ2-5|TRBD2
CATSDHSGTVQETQYF
TGTGCCACCAGTGATCATAGCGGGACCGTACAAGAGACCCAGTACTTC
>once|TRBV7-9|TRBJ2-2|.
CASSAVETGNTGELFF
TGTGCCAGCAGCGCAGTTGAAACAGGGAACACCGGGGAGCTGTTTTTT
>once|TRBV7-9|TRBJ2-1|.
CASSPRGQGGGNEQFF
TGTGCCAGCAGCCCCCGAGGACAGGGCGGGGGCAATGAGCAGTTCTTC
>.|TRBV7-9|TRBJ2-4|.
CASSSLVGEGAYIQYF
TGTGCCAGCAGCTCTCTAGTTGGGGAGGGGGCATATATTCAGTACTTC
>.|TRBV19|TRBJ1-1|.
CASSTVAWGTEAFF
TGTGCCAGTAGTACTGTTGCCTGGGGAACTGAAGCTTTCTTT
>.|TRBV27|TRBJ1-1|TRBD1
CASRRRIGQGAQNTEAFF
TGTGCCAGCAGACGAAGAATTGGACAGGGGGCGCAAAACACTGAAGCTTTCTTT
>.|TRBV24-1|TRBJ2-5|.
CATSDHRQGETQYF
TGTGCCACCAGTGACCACAGGCAGGGGGAGACCCAGTACTTC
>.|TRBV6-6|TRBJ1-4|.
CASSYYEKLFF
TGTGCCAGCAGTTACTATGAAAAACTGTTTTTT
>once|TRBV7-2|TRBJ1-4|.
CASSLVPGTNEKLFF
TGTGCCAGCAGCTTAGTTCCGGGGACTAATGAAAAACTGTTTTTT
>.|TRBV19|TRBJ2-3|.
CASSISPRSDTQYF
TGTGCCAGTAGTATAAGCCCGAGGTCCGATACGCAGTATTTT
>.|TRBV5-4|TRBJ2-1|TRBD2
CASSLTSGSHDEQFF
TGTGCCAGCAGCTTGACTAGCGGGAGTCATGATGAGCAGTTCTTC
>.|TRBV18|TRBJ2-5|.
CASSPPGAPGQYF
TGTGCCAGCTCACCACCGGGGGCCCCCGGCCAGTACTTC
>many|TRBV29-1|TRBJ1-4|TRBD1
CSVETGTVNEKLFF
TGCAGCGTTGAAACCGGGACAGTTAATGAAAAACTGTTTTTT
>.|TRBV6-5|TRBJ1-5|.
CASRLNFNQPQHF
TGTGCCAGCAGACTAAATTTCAATCAGCCCCAGCATTTT
>.|TRBV27|TRBJ2-7|.
CASSFRVRDEQYF
TGTGCCAGCAGTTTCCGAGTGCGGGACGAGCAGTACTTC
>.|TRBV5-4|TRBJ2-5|.
CASSLQGLWGAQYF
TGTGCCAGCAGCTTGCAGGGGCTCTGGGGTGCCCAGTACTTC
>.|TRBV18|TRBJ2-7|.
CASSPPGGYYEQYF
TGTGCCAGCTCACCGCCCGGGGGTTACTACGAGCAGTACTTC
>.|TRBV4-3|TRBJ1-4|TRBD1
CASSQETTGGGEKLFF
TGCGCCAGCAGCCAAGAGACGACAGGGGGCGGTGAAAAACTGTTTTTT
>.|TRBV27|TRBJ1-1|TRBD1
CASSKRQGSTEAFF
TGTGCCAGCAGTAAAAGACAGGGGTCGACTGAAGCTTTCTTT
>.|TRBV4-3|TRBJ1-3|TRBD1
CASSQAGGKEYF
TGCGCCAGCAGCCAAGCAGGGGGAAAGGAATATTTT
>.|TRBV4-1|TRBJ2-7|TRBD1
CASSQVGGRETVEQYF
TGCGCCAGCAGCCAAGTAGGGGGCAGGGAGACCGTCGAGCAGTACTTC
>.|TRBV7-2|TRBJ1-5|.
CASSFGQSQPQHF
TGTGCCAGCAGCTTCGGACAGAGTCAGCCCCAGCATTTT
>.|TRBV3-1/TRBV3-2|TRBJ1-5|.
CASSPPGGNQPQHF
TGTGCCAGCAGCCCCCCAGGAGGCAATCAGCCCCAGCATTTT
>.|TRBV6-4|TRBJ2-1|.
CASPKTDGSENEQFF
TGTGCCAGCCCCAAGACCGACGGTTCAGAAAATGAGCAGTTCTTC
>.|TRBV5-1|TRBJ2-5|TRBD2
CASSLFVAGGQETQYF
TGCGCCAGCAGCTTGTTCGTGGCGGGGGGGCAAGAGACCCAGTACTTC
>.|TRBV7-8|TRBJ1-5|.
CASSPAGGRNQPQHF
TGTGCCAGCAGCCCGGCGGGGGGTCGCAATCAGCCCCAGCATTTT
>.|TRBV5-1|TRBJ2-7|TRBD2
CASRLTSGTSYEQYF
TGCGCCAGCAGGCTAACTAGCGGGACTTCCTACGAGCAGTACTTC
>.|TRBV27|TRBJ1-6|.
CASSLLPYNSPLHF
TGTGCCAGCAGTTTATTACCCTATAATTCACCCCTCCACTTT
>.|TRBV6-2/TRBV6-3|TRBJ1-2|TRBD1
CASSSGTGGEAGYGYTF
TGTGCCAGCAGTTCCGGGACAGGGGGCGAGGCCGGCTATGGCTACACCTTC